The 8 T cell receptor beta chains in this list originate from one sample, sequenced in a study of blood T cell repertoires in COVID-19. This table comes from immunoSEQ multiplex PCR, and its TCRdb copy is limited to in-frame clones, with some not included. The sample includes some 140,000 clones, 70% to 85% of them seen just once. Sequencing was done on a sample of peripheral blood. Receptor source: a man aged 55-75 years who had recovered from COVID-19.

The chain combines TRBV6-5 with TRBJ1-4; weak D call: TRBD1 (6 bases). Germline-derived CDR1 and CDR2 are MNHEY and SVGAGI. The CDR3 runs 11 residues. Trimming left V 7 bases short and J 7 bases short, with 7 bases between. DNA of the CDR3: TGTGCCAGCATGACAGGTGAAAAACTGTTTTTT. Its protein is CASMTGEKLFF.

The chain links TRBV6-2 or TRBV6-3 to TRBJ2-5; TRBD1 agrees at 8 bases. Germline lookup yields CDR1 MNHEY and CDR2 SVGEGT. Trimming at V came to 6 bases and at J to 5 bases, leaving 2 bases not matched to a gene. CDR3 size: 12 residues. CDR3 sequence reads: CASSRQGETQYF. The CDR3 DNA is TGTGCCAGCAGCCGACAGGGGGAGACCCAGTACTTC.

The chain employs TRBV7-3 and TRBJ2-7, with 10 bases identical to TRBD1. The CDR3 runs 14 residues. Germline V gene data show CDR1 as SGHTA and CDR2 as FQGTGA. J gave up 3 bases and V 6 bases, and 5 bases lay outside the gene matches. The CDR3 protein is CASSPGTGVYEQYF. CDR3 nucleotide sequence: TGTGCCAGCAGTCCCGGGACAGGGGTCTACGAGCAGTACTTC.

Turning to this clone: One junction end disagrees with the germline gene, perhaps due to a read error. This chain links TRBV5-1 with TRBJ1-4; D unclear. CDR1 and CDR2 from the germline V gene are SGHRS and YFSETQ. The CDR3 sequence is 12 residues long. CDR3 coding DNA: TGCGCCAGCAGCTTGGGGGCAGGCAACGAAATTTTT. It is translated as CASSLGAGNEIF.

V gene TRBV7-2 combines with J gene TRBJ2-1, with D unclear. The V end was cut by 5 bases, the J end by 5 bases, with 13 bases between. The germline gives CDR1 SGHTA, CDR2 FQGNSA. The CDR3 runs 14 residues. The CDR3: CASSPAEPNNEQFF. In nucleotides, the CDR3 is TGTGCCAGCAGCCCGGCGGAGCCGAACAATGAGCAGTTCTTC.

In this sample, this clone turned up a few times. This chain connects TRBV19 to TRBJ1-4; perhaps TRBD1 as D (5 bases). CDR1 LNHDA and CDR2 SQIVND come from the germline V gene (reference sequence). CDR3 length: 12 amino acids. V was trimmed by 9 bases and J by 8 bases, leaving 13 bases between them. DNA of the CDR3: TGTGCCAGCAACCCCGGGGGGGAAAAACTGTTTTTT. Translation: CASNPGGEKLFF.

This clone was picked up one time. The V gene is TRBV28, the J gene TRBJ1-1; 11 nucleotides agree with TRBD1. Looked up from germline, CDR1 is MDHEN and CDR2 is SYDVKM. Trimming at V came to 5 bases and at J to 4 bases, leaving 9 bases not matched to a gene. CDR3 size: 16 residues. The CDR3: CASSLWTGGLVTEAFF. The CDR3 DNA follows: TGTGCCAGCAGTCTCTGGACAGGGGGCTTGGTCACTGAAGCTTTCTTT.

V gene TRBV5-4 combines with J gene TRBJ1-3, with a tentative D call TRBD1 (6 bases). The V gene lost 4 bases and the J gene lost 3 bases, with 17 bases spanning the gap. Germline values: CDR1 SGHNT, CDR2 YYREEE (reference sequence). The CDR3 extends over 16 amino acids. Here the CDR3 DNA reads TGTGCCAGCAGCGCTCCAACAGGGCCCCTTGGAAACACCATATATTTT. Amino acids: CASSAPTGPLGNTIYF.